These T cell receptor beta chains were read from a single sample in a study of blood T cell repertoires in COVID-19. The repertoire was sequenced with immunoSEQ multiplex PCR; TCRdb's copy has only in-frame clones and lacks some. Counted here are about 170,000 clones, around four fifths occurring once; the ten biggest clones make up roughly 8.4%. Material for sequencing was peripheral blood. These receptors were collected from a woman of 80 years or more with COVID-19, enrolled during active disease. Each CDR3 is given with its conserved first and last residue. The order of the fields is J gene, V gene, D gene, clone size, CDR3 DNA, CDR3 protein. The D gene is left open where the match is weak. Clone size is stated in some rows and not others, as once, few, many or a class when expanded.

>TRBJ1-4|TRBV4-1|NA|NA
TGCGCCAGCAGCCAAGATCGTTCCGGGACAACTAATGAAAAACTGTTTTTT
CASSQDRSGTTNEKLFF
>TRBJ1-2|TRBV9|TRBD1|NA
TGTGCCAGCAGCGTTGCAGGGGGTAGTTATGGCTACACCTTC
CASSVAGGSYGYTF
>TRBJ1-1|TRBV18|TRBD1|NA
TGTGCCAGCTTCCCCGGCGGCACAGGGGGCCCTGAAGCTTTCTTT
CASFPGGTGGPEAFF
>TRBJ1-5|TRBV3-1/TRBV3-2|NA|NA
TGTGCCAGCAGCCAAGAAATAGGAGGGTTTAATCAGCCCCAGCATTTT
CASSQEIGGFNQPQHF
>TRBJ2-2|TRBV5-4|NA|NA
TGTGCCAGCAGCTTGGCCGGGAGTGGCACCGGGGAGCTGTTTTTT
CASSLAGSGTGELFF
>TRBJ2-7|TRBV28|TRBD1|NA
TGTGCCAGCAGTAGCTGGACAGGGGACAGGCAGTACTTC
CASSSWTGDRQYF
>TRBJ1-1|TRBV29-1|NA|NA
TGCAGCGTTGAGTCCGGCGCAGGGATGGCTTTCTTT
CSVESGAGMAFF
>TRBJ2-7|TRBV18|TRBD2|NA
TGTGCCAGCTCACCAAGCCTAGCAGTCGCGGGAGGGCAGTACTTC
CASSPSLAVAGGQYF
>TRBJ1-6|TRBV6-5|TRBD1|few
TGTGCCAGCAGTTACTCTCAGGGGGCCTATAATTCACCCCTCCACTTT
CASSYSQGAYNSPLHF
>TRBJ1-1|TRBV4-1|NA|NA
TGCGCCAGCAGCCACCCACAGGGTGTCTACACTGAAGCTTTCTTT
CASSHPQGVYTEAFF
>TRBJ2-1|TRBV5-4|TRBD2|NA
TGTGCCAGCAGCTTGTACCTAGCGGGAGTAGGAAATGAGCAGTTCTTC
CASSLYLAGVGNEQFF
>TRBJ1-1|TRBV6-5|NA|NA
TGTGCCAGCAGTACCCCAGGCAGCTCCAAAGCTTTCTTT
CASSTPGSSKAFF
>TRBJ2-3|TRBV6-4|TRBD2|NA
TGTGCCAGCAGCAGAATAGCGGGGGCCTCAGATACGCAGTATTTT
CASSRIAGASDTQYF
>TRBJ1-4|TRBV10-3|NA|NA
TGTGCCATCAGTGAGTCACAGGGAACGGAAAAACTGTTTTTT
CAISESQGTEKLFF
>TRBJ2-7|TRBV12-5|NA|once
TGTGCTAGTGGTTTGGCCTCCCAAGCGAACGAGCAGTACTTC
CASGLASQANEQYF
>TRBJ1-2|TRBV6-1|NA|NA
TGTGCCAGCAGTGAAGGTTACCAGCGTCGGTATGGCTACACCTTC
CASSEGYQRRYGYTF
>TRBJ1-1|TRBV7-2|TRBD1|NA
TGTGCCAGCAGAAAGACAGGGTTGGTCTCTGAAGCTTTCTTT
CASRKTGLVSEAFF
>TRBJ2-1|TRBV3-1/TRBV3-2|NA|NA
TGTGCCAGCAGCCGACAACAAGGGGGTGAGCAGTTCTTC
CASSRQQGGEQFF
>TRBJ2-1|TRBV5-1|NA|once
TGCGCCAGCAGTGGAGAGCCCCAAGGGGCCTACAATGAGCAGTTCTTC
CASSGEPQGAYNEQFF
>TRBJ1-6|TRBV5-1|NA|NA
TGCGCCAGCAGCTTGGGGGGAGCCGGGGATTCACCCCTCCACTTT
CASSLGGAGDSPLHF
>TRBJ1-5|TRBV9|NA|many
TGTGCCAGCAGCGCCGATTTGGGGCCTCAGCCCCAGCATTTT
CASSADLGPQPQHF
>TRBJ2-2|TRBV6-5|NA|NA
TGTGCCAGCAGTTTGGAAGACAGCACCGGGGAGCTGTTTTTT
CASSLEDSTGELFF
>TRBJ2-7|TRBV5-1|TRBD1|NA
TGCGCCAGCGCCTCGTTGCAGGGGGCGGACGGCGAGCAGTACTTC
CASASLQGADGEQYF
>TRBJ2-7|TRBV7-2|TRBD1|once
TGTGCCAGCAGCTCCAGGGCAAACAGGGGGGAGCAGTACTTC
CASSSRANRGEQYF
>TRBJ2-3|TRBV12-3/TRBV12-4|NA|once
TGTGCCAGCAGTCCCCCGGGGGCAGATACGCAGTATTTT
CASSPPGADTQYF
>TRBJ1-4|TRBV2|NA|NA
TGTGCCAGCAGTAGAGACAGTAAGGAACTGTTTTTT
CASSRDSKELFF
>TRBJ2-2|TRBV3-1/TRBV3-2|NA|few
TGTGCCAGCAGCCAAAATAGTGCGGGACGTGGGACCGGGGAGCTGTTTTTT
CASSQNSAGRGTGELFF
>TRBJ2-7|TRBV28|TRBD2|NA
TGTGCCAGCAGCAGACGACTAGCTAGCTACGAGCAGTACTTC
CASSRRLASYEQYF
>TRBJ2-5|TRBV7-2|NA|NA
TGTGCCAGCAGCTTAGGGAGAGAGACCCAGTACTTC
CASSLGRETQYF
>TRBJ2-2|TRBV18|TRBD2|NA
TGTGCCAGCTCTCCAGGTACTAGCGTGACCGGGGAGCTGTTTTTT
CASSPGTSVTGELFF
>TRBJ2-5|TRBV7-6|TRBD1|NA
TGTGCCAGCAGCCTCGGGACAGCCCAAGAGACCCAGTACTTC
CASSLGTAQETQYF
>TRBJ1-3|TRBV15|NA|NA
TGTGCCACCAGCAGAGATTTAGGAAACACCATATATTTT
CATSRDLGNTIYF
>TRBJ1-1|TRBV28|NA|few
TGTGCCACGACTACAGGGCCCACTGAAGCTTTCTTT
CATTTGPTEAFF
>TRBJ2-6|TRBV5-1|NA|NA
TGCGCCAGCACGGCGGGCGTTTTGGGCGGGGCCAACGTCCTGACTTTC
CASTAGVLGGANVLTF
>TRBJ2-5|TRBV2|NA|NA
TGTGCCAGCAGTGTCCGGCGGGGAGAGACCCAGTACTTC
CASSVRRGETQYF
>TRBJ1-3|TRBV6-5|NA|NA
TGTGCCAGCGGATGGGAGGGTTCCTCTGGAAACACCATATATTTT
CASGWEGSSGNTIYF
>TRBJ2-3|TRBV4-1|NA|NA
TGCGCCAGCAGCCAAAGACACCAGAAGAGCACAGATACGCAGTATTTT
CASSQRHQKSTDTQYF
>TRBJ1-5|TRBV19|NA|NA
TGTGCCAGTAGTGGAATCCGGGTCGAGAGCAATCAGCCCCAGCATTTT
CASSGIRVESNQPQHF
>TRBJ2-1|TRBV3-1/TRBV3-2|NA|NA
TGTGCCAGCAGCCAAGATGGTAGGGGTGAGCAGTTCTTC
CASSQDGRGEQFF
>TRBJ2-3|TRBV5-8|NA|NA
TGTGCCAGCAGCTGGGCGCTATACCCTAGCACAGATACGCAGTATTTT
CASSWALYPSTDTQYF
>TRBJ1-2|TRBV6-1|TRBD1|NA
TGTGCCAGCAGTGAAGCGAGGAGGGGACAGGGCTATGGCTACACCTTC
CASSEARRGQGYGYTF
>TRBJ1-1|TRBV29-1|TRBD1|NA
TGCAGCGTCGGCAGGGGGGACACTGAAGCTTTCTTT
CSVGRGDTEAFF
>TRBJ2-6|TRBV4-1|NA|NA
TGCGCCAGCAGCCAAGATGGGCACTCTGGGGCCAACGTCCTGACTTTC
CASSQDGHSGANVLTF
>TRBJ2-2|TRBV2|NA|NA
TGTGCCAGCAGCCGGGACACAGGAAACACCGGGGAGCTGTTTTTT
CASSRDTGNTGELFF
>TRBJ2-5|TRBV3-1/TRBV3-2|NA|NA
TGTGCCAGCAGCCAAGATCTTATCGGGATGGAGACCCAGTACTTC
CASSQDLIGMETQYF
>TRBJ2-7|TRBV28|NA|NA
TGTGCCAGCAGTCGCCCACAAGCGGAGCAGTACTTC
CASSRPQAEQYF
>TRBJ1-5|TRBV2|NA|once
TGTGCCAGCAGTGCAGTCCATGGTGATCAGCCCCAGCATTTT
CASSAVHGDQPQHF